These T cell receptor beta chains were read from a single sample in a study of T cells after yellow fever vaccination. TCRdb passed the 5' RACE reads through MiXCR, listing each CDR3 protein once. This table holds approximately 110,000 distinct CDR3 sequences, 7.5% to 9.5% found once. The source was CD8+ T cells sorted from PBMCs, collected 45 days after the yellow fever booster vaccination. The receptors here all came from a man aged 25-45 years who received the YFV17D yellow fever vaccine. The CDR3 runs from the conserved cysteine through the conserved F or W. A D gene is named only where the DNA matches it firmly. A clone size is listed for some rows: how often the clone was seen (once, few, many), or a class if it is expanded.

CDR3aa	CDR3nt	d_gene	v_gene	abundance	j_gene
CASSLWVAGSTGELFF	TGTGCCAGCAGCTTATGGGTAGCGGGGAGCACCGGGGAGCTGTTTTTT	TRBD2	TRBV7-8	-	TRBJ2-2
CASSLDVNEQFF	TGTGCCAGCAGCCTAGATGTTAATGAGCAGTTCTTC	-	TRBV11-3	many	TRBJ2-1
CASSLWTSGDTQYF	TGTGCCAGCAGTCTCTGGACTAGCGGGGATACGCAGTATTTT	TRBD2	TRBV12-3/TRBV12-4	-	TRBJ2-3
CASSYSGGAGELFF	TGTGCCAGCAGTTACTCGGGGGGAGCCGGGGAGCTGTTTTTT	-	TRBV6-5	many	TRBJ2-2
CASSYSFGSVETQYF	TGTGCCAGCAGTTACTCGTTCGGGTCCGTGGAGACCCAGTACTTC	-	TRBV6-5	-	TRBJ2-5
CASSPSDSEYPIVDTQYF	TGTGCCAGCAGCCCGTCAGACAGCGAATATCCAATCGTAGATACGCAGTATTTT	-	TRBV5-6	-	TRBJ2-3
CASSDDRDYEQYF	TGTGCCAGCAGCGACGACAGGGACTACGAGCAGTACTTC	TRBD1	TRBV9	many	TRBJ2-7
CASSQWTSGTQETQYF	TGTGCCAGCAGCCAATGGACTAGCGGGACTCAAGAGACCCAGTACTTC	TRBD2	TRBV3-1	-	TRBJ2-5
CASSLSTGLHEQYF	TGTGCCAGCAGTTTATCTACAGGGTTACACGAGCAGTACTTC	-	TRBV27	few	TRBJ2-7
CASSSSRGYEQYF	TGTGCCAGCAGCTCCAGCAGGGGTTACGAGCAGTACTTC	-	TRBV7-6	few	TRBJ2-7
CATTMGRTSGDEQYF	TGTGCCACCACCATGGGGAGGACTAGTGGAGACGAGCAGTACTTC	TRBD2	TRBV19	-	TRBJ2-7
CSVESRTGHYEQFF	TGCAGCGTTGAGTCCCGGACAGGGCATTATGAGCAGTTCTTC	TRBD1	TRBV29-1	many	TRBJ2-1
CASSEYKGDRFIYGYTF	TGCGCCAGCAGCGAATACAAAGGGGACAGGTTTATCTATGGCTACACCTTC	TRBD1	TRBV10-1	-	TRBJ1-2
CASSLDGSTEAFF	TGTGCCAGCAGTCTGGACGGATCCACTGAAGCTTTCTTT	-	TRBV12-3/TRBV12-4	many	TRBJ1-1
CASSQPGSGYNEQFF	TGTGCCAGCAGCCAGCCGGGGAGCGGGTACAATGAGCAGTTCTTC	-	TRBV4-2	-	TRBJ2-1
CASSLDGAAEAFF	TGTGCCAGCAGCTTAGATGGGGCCGCTGAAGCTTTCTTT	-	TRBV7-8	many	TRBJ1-1
CASSPPRETQYF	TGTGCCAGCAGCCCACCCCGGGAGACCCAGTACTTC	-	TRBV7-2	many	TRBJ2-5
CATRSQGAPQSSGNTIYF	TGTGCCACCAGGAGCCAGGGGGCCCCCCAGAGCTCTGGAAACACCATATATTTT	TRBD1	TRBV15	many	TRBJ1-3
CASSQAGYNEQFF	TGCGCCAGCAGCCAAGCAGGATACAATGAGCAGTTCTTC	-	TRBV4-3	many	TRBJ2-1
CASLVAGAYNEQFF	TGTGCCAGCCTTGTCGCGGGAGCCTACAATGAGCAGTTCTTC	TRBD2	TRBV12-3/TRBV12-4	many	TRBJ2-1
CASSIVGSTYNEQFF	TGTGCCAGTAGTATAGTAGGGAGTACCTACAATGAGCAGTTCTTC	-	TRBV19	-	TRBJ2-1
CASSSLKGQYPGDTQYF	TGTGCCAGCAGTTCCTTAAAGGGACAGTATCCGGGAGATACGCAGTATTTT	TRBD1	TRBV27	many	TRBJ2-3
CASSLETADLHLEAFF	TGCGCCAGCAGCTTGGAAACGGCGGATTTACACCTTGAAGCTTTCTTT	-	TRBV5-1	few	TRBJ1-1
CSEGQSTDTQYF	TGCAGCGAGGGACAGTCCACAGATACGCAGTATTTT	TRBD1	TRBV29-1	many	TRBJ2-3
CSARAREGSTDTQYF	TGCAGTGCTAGGGCCCGGGAAGGGAGCACAGATACGCAGTATTTT	-	TRBV20-1	few	TRBJ2-3
CASSLGTVYNEQFF	TGTGCCAGCAGTTTGGGGACAGTGTACAATGAGCAGTTCTTC	TRBD1	TRBV12-3/TRBV12-4	many	TRBJ2-1
CASSLSLGNEAFF	TGTGCCAGCAGCTTATCGCTAGGAAACGAAGCTTTCTTT	-	TRBV7-6	many	TRBJ1-1